The rows below give T cell receptor beta chains drawn from one sample of a study of T cells in tuberculosis. Assay used: immunoSEQ multiplex PCR; TCRdb lists only in-frame clones, some missing. The sample has approximately 88,000 clones, approximately 91% seen once. The sample comprised CD1b-GMM tetramer-negative cells sorted from PBMCs. The source is an adult woman with latent tuberculosis. Each CDR3 is given with its conserved first and last residue. D genes are given only for firm matches. A clone size is listed for some rows: how often the clone was seen (once, few, many), or a class if it is expanded.

j_call: TRBJ1-6; v_call: TRBV7-8; d_call: TRBD1; clone_size: .; cdr3_nt: TGTGCCAGCAGCTTAGCCGGGACAGCTCAGAATTCACCCCTCCACTTT; cdr3_aa: CASSLAGTAQNSPLHF
j_call: TRBJ1-1; v_call: TRBV5-1; d_call: .; clone_size: .; cdr3_nt: TGCGCCAGCAGCTTGTTTCAAGCCGGGACACTGAACACTGAAGCTTTCTTT; cdr3_aa: CASSLFQAGTLNTEAFF
j_call: TRBJ1-1; v_call: TRBV18; d_call: TRBD1; clone_size: .; cdr3_nt: TGTGCCAGCTCACCCGACAGGGTTCGTAGCACTGAAGCTTTCTTT; cdr3_aa: CASSPDRVRSTEAFF
j_call: TRBJ1-6; v_call: TRBV9; d_call: TRBD1; clone_size: once; cdr3_nt: TGTGCCAGCAGCCCCGGGGACAGGGATAATTCACCCCTCCACTTT; cdr3_aa: CASSPGDRDNSPLHF
j_call: TRBJ2-1; v_call: TRBV15; d_call: TRBD1; clone_size: few; cdr3_nt: TGTGCCACCAGCACCATGGACAGGGGTCACCACAATGAGCAGTTCTTC; cdr3_aa: CATSTMDRGHHNEQFF
j_call: TRBJ2-5; v_call: TRBV19; d_call: TRBD1; clone_size: .; cdr3_nt: TGTGCCAGTAGTTCTTCGACAGGGGAAGAGACCCAGTACTTC; cdr3_aa: CASSSSTGEETQYF
j_call: TRBJ1-1; v_call: TRBV19; d_call: .; clone_size: .; cdr3_nt: TGTGCCAGTATCGGATGGAGCGGGGGTGAAGCTTTCTTT; cdr3_aa: CASIGWSGGEAFF
j_call: TRBJ1-4; v_call: TRBV5-1; d_call: .; clone_size: .; cdr3_nt: TGCGCCAGCAGCTTGGGCGGGGGGACAACTAATGAAAAACTGTTTTTT; cdr3_aa: CASSLGGGTTNEKLFF
j_call: TRBJ2-5; v_call: TRBV5-4; d_call: TRBD1; clone_size: .; cdr3_nt: TGTGCCAGCAGCTTGGCCGGCAGGGGGCAGGAGACCCAGTACTTC; cdr3_aa: CASSLAGRGQETQYF
j_call: TRBJ2-7; v_call: TRBV5-6; d_call: TRBD1; clone_size: .; cdr3_nt: TGTGCCAGCAGCTTGGGAGGCAGGGGGCTCTACGAGCAGTACTTC; cdr3_aa: CASSLGGRGLYEQYF
j_call: TRBJ1-6; v_call: TRBV13; d_call: .; clone_size: .; cdr3_nt: TGTGCCAGCAGCTTAAAGGGGGGGCGCGATTCACCCCTCCACTTT; cdr3_aa: CASSLKGGRDSPLHF
j_call: TRBJ1-1; v_call: TRBV7-8; d_call: .; clone_size: .; cdr3_nt: TGTGCCAGCAGCACTCGAGAGGCCGGGACAAAAGCTTTCTTT; cdr3_aa: CASSTREAGTKAFF
j_call: TRBJ2-3; v_call: TRBV7-3; d_call: .; clone_size: .; cdr3_nt: TGTGCCAGCAGCTTAAAGGGCCCCCGGGGGACAGATACGCAGTATTTT; cdr3_aa: CASSLKGPRGTDTQYF
j_call: TRBJ2-5; v_call: TRBV9; d_call: .; clone_size: .; cdr3_nt: TGTGCCAGCAGCCCGCATCAGTACCAAGAGACCCAGTACTTC; cdr3_aa: CASSPHQYQETQYF